These 20 T cell receptor beta chains originate from one sample sequenced in a study of blood T cells in healthy people across ages. It was with a sample-barcoded 5' primer and a J-beta primer mix that a second PCR of about 7 to 12 cycles was run. TCRdb reprocessed the 5' RACE reads via MiXCR and lists one record per CDR3 protein. The sample carries hundreds of thousands of distinct CDR3 sequences, roughly 24% recorded once. This sample also belongs to another study, concerning T cells of mothers and their children.

The material sequenced was blood. The source of these receptors is a boy between 10 and 17 years old in good health.

On this clonotype: An end of the junction differs from the germline gene, which may be a read error. The chain has TRBV7-8 and TRBJ2-3, with D unresolved. CDR1 SGHVS and CDR2 FQNEAQ come from the germline V gene. CDR3 length: 15 residues. CDR3 nucleotides: TGTGCCAGCAGCTTAGCATTGAGCGACACAGATACGCAGTACTTT. Residues: CASSLALSDTDTQYF.

The CDR3 DNA is TGTGCCAGCAGTCACCTGACAGGGGGAGAGACCCAGTACTTC. This sequence encodes CASSHLTGGETQYF. The rearrangement joins TRBV27 to TRBJ2-5; 9 bases agree with TRBD1. Trimming at V came to 5 bases and at J to 4 bases, leaving 5 bases not matched to a gene. The CDR3 totals 14 residues. CDR1 is MNHEY, CDR2 SMNVEV, per germline (reference sequence).

V is TRBV29-1 and J is TRBJ1-2, with 7 nucleotides matching TRBD1. Germline assignment: CDR1 SQVTM and CDR2 ANQGSEA. This CDR3 contains 15 residues. Trimming took 5 bases from V and 0 from J; bases not matched to a gene: 9. CDR3 amino acids: CSVSTGLLANYGYTF. In DNA, the CDR3 is TGCAGCGTTTCGACAGGGCTCTTAGCTAACTATGGCTACACCTTC.

V usage is TRBV19 and J usage is TRBJ2-7; no clear D gene. V was clipped by 6 bases and J by 0 bases, with 12 bases between them. Germline V gene data show CDR1 as LNHDA and CDR2 as SQIVND (reference sequence). The CDR3 length is 14 residues. CDR3 region: CASRSTIISYEQYF. In nucleotides, the CDR3 is TGTGCCAGTAGGTCGACAATTATCTCCTACGAGCAGTACTTC.

The V and J genes are TRBV7-9 and TRBJ2-7, with no clear D. The CDR3 is 14 amino acids. The ends were cut back, 4 bases at V and 5 bases at J, with 15 bases in the middle. Germline loops: CDR1 SEHNR, CDR2 FQNEAQ (reference sequence). CDR3 nucleotide sequence: TGTGCCAGCAGCTGGGAAAACGCCCAGGACGAGCAGTACTTC. It is translated as CASSWENAQDEQYF.

This clonotype was detected only a few times. The V gene is TRBV7-6, the J gene TRBJ2-3; 9 nucleotides align to TRBD2. This CDR3 is 16 amino acids long. Trimming took 0 bases from V and 5 from J; bases not matched to a gene: 6. Germline lookup yields CDR1 SGHVS and CDR2 FNYEAQ. The CDR3 DNA reads as TGTGCCAGCAGCTTAGCGAAAGCGGGGGGAGGAGATACGCAGTATTTT. This codes for CASSLAKAGGGDTQYF. Filled out from reference TRBV7-6 and TRBJ2-3, the complete variable domain reads GAGVSQSPRYKVTKRGQDVALRCDPISGHVSLYWYRQALGQGPEFLTYFNYEAQQDKSGLPNDRFSAERPEGSISTLTIQRTEQRDSAMYRCASSLAKAGGGDTQYFGPGTRLTVL.

This clonotype has only one observation. V usage is TRBV18 and J usage is TRBJ2-3, with 10 bases lining up with TRBD2. Germline loops: CDR1 KGHSH, CDR2 LQKENI. Trimming removed 3 bases from V and 6 bases from J; junction bases left unmatched: 6. This CDR3 is built from 15 residues. The DNA for the CDR3 is TGTGCCAGCTCACCTTCTTCTAGCGGGGGCGATACGCAGTATTTT. Its protein product is CASSPSSSGGDTQYF.

In its sample, this clonotype was seen a few times. J is TRBJ1-5 and V is TRBV3-1; D not resolved. This CDR3 comprises 16 residues. Looked up from germline, CDR1 is LGHDT and CDR2 is YNNKEL (reference sequence). Between the trimmed V and J ends, which lost 8 bases and 2 bases, there was a span of 19 bases. CDR3 protein: CASPGEYLGCNQPQHF. The DNA for the CDR3 is TGTGCCAGCCCCGGGGAGTATCTTGGTTGCAATCAGCCCCAGCATTTT.

This rearrangement joins TRBV12-3 or TRBV12-4 to TRBJ2-1; D remains unclear. Trimming took 0 bases from V and 12 from J, leaving 12 bases between them. The CDR3 loop spans 13 amino acids. In DNA form, the CDR3 reads TGTGCCAGCAGTTTAGCTTCGGAGTTCACGCAGTTCTTC. Its protein is CASSLASEFTQFF.

J is TRBJ1-1 and V is TRBV20-1; no definite D call. This CDR3 is 15 amino acids long. Germline CDR1 and CDR2: DFQATT and SNEGSKA (reference sequence). V was shortened by 0 bases and J by 0 bases, with 11 bases between the two germline ends. Here the CDR3 DNA reads TGCAGTGCTAGAGATCGAGGGCTCCTGAACACTGAAGCTTTCTTT. This encodes CSARDRGLLNTEAFF.

This chain uses TRBV28 with TRBJ2-5, with TRBD2 identical over 7 bases. The CDR3 totals 17 residues. The V and J ends lost 4 bases and 5 bases, in that order; junction bases with no gene match: 16. Germline assignment: CDR1 MDHEN and CDR2 SYDVKM. DNA for the CDR3: TGTGCCAGCAGTTCCCCCCGGGACTACTCAAGTTCGGAGACCCAGTACTTC. Its translation: CASSSPRDYSSSETQYF.

The chain carries TRBV7-9 and TRBJ2-7; D is possibly TRBD2 (5 bases). V was shortened by 1 base and J by 6 bases, with 16 bases between the two germline ends. Germline CDR1 reads SEHNR; CDR2 reads FQNEAQ (reference sequence). This CDR3 has 15 residues. The CDR3 here is CASSLVRGRRTEQYF. The CDR3 coding sequence is TGTGCCAGCAGCTTAGTCCGGGGAAGGCGTACCGAGCAGTACTTC.

In its sample, this clonotype was seen a few times. The chain uses TRBV5-1 and TRBJ2-3; no firm D call. Deletions cut 4 bases from V and 0 bases from J, with 15 bases between. CDR1 is SGHRS, CDR2 YFSETQ, per germline. The CDR3 spans 16 residues. CDR3 coding DNA: TGCGCCAGCAGCCGACCGGATCAAGCTAGCACAGATACGCAGTATTTT. Translated, it gives CASSRPDQASTDTQYF.

In this sample, this clonotype turned up a few times. This rearrangement joins TRBV20-1 to TRBJ1-1; D may be TRBD1 (5 bases). With 0 bases removed from V and 6 bases from J, the gap between germline ends came to 17 bases. The germline V gene encodes CDR1 DFQATT and CDR2 SNEGSKA (reference sequence). This CDR3 has 15 amino acids. CDR3 nucleotides: TGCAGTGCTAGAGATATTAGGGGATTAGATGCTGAAGCTTTCTTT. This gives the protein CSARDIRGLDAEAFF.

V and J are TRBV5-1 and TRBJ1-2; 9 nucleotides match TRBD1. The CDR3 length is 14 residues. Trimming at V came to 4 bases and at J to 5 bases, leaving 6 bases not matched to a gene. CDR1 SGHRS and CDR2 YFSETQ come from the germline V gene. The CDR3 sequence is CASSATGGKYGYTF. The CDR3 bases are TGCGCCAGCAGCGCGACAGGGGGAAAGTATGGCTACACCTTC.

V is TRBV5-1 and J is TRBJ1-6; D perhaps matches TRBD1 (6 bases). V was shortened by 1 base and J by 9 bases, with 14 bases between the two germline ends. The CDR3 is 15 residues long. Germline CDR1 reads SGHRS; CDR2 reads YFSETQ. The CDR3 spells CASSLPGQFASPLHF. CDR3 coding DNA: TGCGCCAGCAGCTTGCCGGGACAATTTGCTTCACCCCTCCACTTT.

This clonotype was observed a few times. The chain recombines TRBV11-2 with TRBJ2-5; D ambiguous. TRBJ2-1 matches the DNA end more closely, so the J call is doubtful. The CDR3 is 16 amino acids. Germline V lookup: CDR1 SGHAT, CDR2 FQNNGV. CDR3 in amino acids: CASSSLTSRSYNEQFF. The CDR3 nucleotides read TGTGCCAGCAGCTCCCTGACCTCCCGCAGCTACAATGAGCAGTTCTTC.

The gene calls are TRBV12-3 or TRBV12-4 and TRBJ1-1; D remains ambiguous. V shed 3 bases and J shed 8 bases, with 7 bases lying between them. CDR3 length equals 11 residues. For the CDR3, the DNA is TGTGCCAGCAGTTTTAAACAAGAAGCTTTCTTT. Translating it yields CASSFKQEAFF.

The V and J genes are TRBV6-5 and TRBJ1-6; possible D gene TRBD1, 5 bases. The V end was cut by 0 bases, the J end by 3 bases, with 12 bases between. The germline gives CDR1 MNHEY, CDR2 SVGAGI. The CDR3 extends over 17 amino acids. CDR3 nucleotides: TGTGCCAGCAGTTACTCGGGGACCCCTCTCTATAATTCACCCCTCCACTTT. Translating gives CASSYSGTPLYNSPLHF.

This clonotype showed up just a few times. The chain joins TRBV4-2 to TRBJ2-3; tentatively, D is TRBD2 (6 bases). Germline loops: CDR1 LGHNA, CDR2 YNFKEQ. V lost 6 bases and J 0 bases, leaving 10 bases between the germline ends. The CDR3 spans 14 residues. The CDR3 spells CASREGQSTDTQYF. The CDR3 nucleotides read TGTGCCAGCAGGGAGGGGCAAAGCACAGATACGCAGTATTTT.